This is a list of T cell receptor beta chains from one sample in a study of early T cells in non-severe SARS-CoV-2 infection. TCRdb recomputed calls from the 5' RACE reads with MiXCR, one row per CDR3 protein. The sample includes about 80,000 distinct CDR3 sequences, roughly a sixth of them seen just once. Sequenced material: whole blood. These receptors were collected from an adult who was a healthcare worker with PCR-confirmed SARS-CoV-2 infection or an uninfected control (not recorded which). CDR3s include the opening cysteine and the closing phenylalanine or tryptophan. D genes are given only for firm matches. Some rows mark clone size as missing; the rest say once, few, many or name a class of expanded clone.

CDR3 protein	CDR3 DNA	clone size	D gene	V gene	J gene
CASSSQGFSYNEQFF	TGCGCCAGCAGCTCCCAGGGTTTCTCCTACAATGAGCAGTTCTTC	.	.	TRBV5-1	TRBJ2-1
CAWSVHRDIENIQYF	TGTGCCTGGAGTGTACACCGGGACATCGAAAACATTCAGTACTTC	.	.	TRBV30	TRBJ2-4
CASSSRGRFPGPQHF	TGTGCCAGCAGCTCCAGGGGGCGCTTTCCAGGGCCCCAGCATTTT	few	TRBD1	TRBV12-3/TRBV12-4	TRBJ1-5
CASSASYNEQFF	TGTGCCAGCAGTGCCTCCTACAATGAGCAGTTCTTC	.	.	TRBV5-4	TRBJ2-1
CASSDRVTDTQYF	TGTGCCAGCAGCGACAGGGTCACAGATACGCAGTATTTT	few	TRBD1	TRBV11-3	TRBJ2-3
CASSYGQGEGGELFF	TGTGCCAGCAGTTACGGACAGGGGGAAGGCGGGGAGCTGTTTTTT	few	TRBD1	TRBV6-2/TRBV6-3	TRBJ2-2
CASRISGRQETQYF	TGTGCCAGCAGAATCTCAGGGAGACAAGAGACCCAGTACTTC	few	.	TRBV12-3/TRBV12-4	TRBJ2-5
CASSLKGDMNTEAFF	TGTGCCAGCAGTTTAAAGGGCGATATGAACACTGAAGCTTTCTTT	.	.	TRBV28	TRBJ1-1
CASSYRAYEQYF	TGTGCCAGCAGTTACAGGGCCTACGAGCAGTACTTC	few	.	TRBV28	TRBJ2-7
CASSLEGVDTQYF	TGTGCCAGCAGCTTAGAAGGAGTAGATACGCAGTATTTT	.	.	TRBV11-2	TRBJ2-3
CASSFSRGPRRVGELFF	TGTGCCAGCAGTTTTTCAAGGGGGCCCCGGAGGGTCGGGGAGCTGTTTTTT	.	.	TRBV12-3/TRBV12-4	TRBJ2-2
CASSQGARPRRYGYTF	TGTGCCAGCAGCCAAGGGGCCCGACCTAGACGCTATGGCTACACCTTC	.	.	TRBV14	TRBJ1-2
CASTKNQGGGNTIYF	TGTGCCAGCACCAAAAATCAGGGCGGTGGAAACACCATATATTTT	few	.	TRBV6-5	TRBJ1-3
CASSLTLSGANVLTF	TGTGCCAGCAGTTTAACCCTCTCTGGGGCCAACGTCCTGACTTTC	.	.	TRBV28	TRBJ2-6
CASRQGSYEQYF	TGTGCCAGCAGACAAGGGTCCTACGAGCAGTACTTC	.	.	TRBV28	TRBJ2-7
CASSFGGETQYF	TGTGCCAGCAGTTTTGGCGGTGAGACCCAGTACTTC	few	.	TRBV12-3/TRBV12-4	TRBJ2-5
CAISLAGGTDTQYF	TGTGCCATCAGTTTAGCGGGAGGAACAGATACGCAGTATTTT	few	TRBD2	TRBV10-3	TRBJ2-3
CASSYSRAYEQYF	TGTGCCAGCAGTTACAGCCGAGCCTACGAGCAGTACTTC	few	.	TRBV6-5	TRBJ2-7
CASSPPTSGSTETQYF	TGTGCCAGCTCACCCCCGACTAGCGGGAGTACAGAGACCCAGTACTTC	few	TRBD2	TRBV18	TRBJ2-5
CSVRQTNTEAFF	TGCAGCGTTCGCCAGACCAACACTGAAGCTTTCTTT	few	.	TRBV29-1	TRBJ1-1
CASTTGLAGHNEQFF	TGTGCCAGCACGACGGGACTAGCGGGACACAATGAGCAGTTCTTC	.	TRBD2	TRBV12-3/TRBV12-4	TRBJ2-1
CASSVDRPYSYNSPLHF	TGCGCCAGCAGCGTGGACAGACCATACTCCTATAATTCACCCCTCCACTTT	.	.	TRBV5-1	TRBJ1-6
CASGGSVPNEKLFF	TGTGCCAGCGGGGGCTCGGTCCCTAATGAAAAACTGTTTTTT	.	.	TRBV5-5	TRBJ1-4
CASSLGTSGRRDTQYF	TGTGCCAGCAGCTTAGGGACTAGCGGGAGGAGAGATACGCAGTATTTT	.	TRBD2	TRBV13	TRBJ2-3
CASRYSQADQETQYF	TGCGCCAGCAGGTACTCTCAAGCCGACCAAGAGACCCAGTACTTC	few	.	TRBV5-1	TRBJ2-5
CASSDDVPTGNEKLFF	TGCGCCAGCAGCGACGACGTGCCAACTGGTAATGAAAAACTGTTTTTT	.	.	TRBV5-1	TRBJ1-4
CASSLDGGGGEQFF	TGTGCCAGCAGCTTAGATGGGGGGGGCGGTGAGCAGTTCTTC	.	.	TRBV7-2	TRBJ2-1
CASSLRDNEQFF	TGTGCCAGCAGCTTACGAGACAATGAGCAGTTCTTC	.	.	TRBV11-2	TRBJ2-1
CASSQLSSGANVLTF	TGTGCCAGCTCGCAACTCAGCTCTGGGGCCAACGTCCTGACTTTC	few	.	TRBV18	TRBJ2-6
CAISEGTNYGYTF	TGTGCCATCAGTGAGGGGACAAACTATGGCTACACCTTC	few	.	TRBV10-3	TRBJ1-2
CASSEALGTGYEQYF	TGTGCCAGCAGTGAAGCGCTGGGGACAGGGTACGAGCAGTACTTC	few	TRBD1	TRBV6-1	TRBJ2-7
CASSLEGSGVFSYTF	TGCGCCAGCAGCTTGGAGGGGTCAGGCGTCTTTTCCTACACCTTC	few	.	TRBV5-1	TRBJ1-2
CASSRTVSYEQYF	TGTGCCAGCTCAAGGACGGTCTCCTACGAGCAGTACTTC	.	.	TRBV28	TRBJ2-7
CSAWEGLSYEQYF	TGCAGTGCCTGGGAGGGACTCTCCTACGAGCAGTACTTC	few	TRBD2	TRBV20-1	TRBJ2-7
CASGSVSGSRRAPNEQFF	TGTGCTAGTGGTTCCGTTAGCGGGAGTAGAAGGGCCCCCAATGAGCAGTTCTTC	.	TRBD2	TRBV12-5	TRBJ2-1
CASSLTGTAIEKLFF	TGTGCCAGCTCTCTCACCGGGACGGCCATCGAAAAACTGTTTTTT	few	.	TRBV18	TRBJ1-4
CSVGTGRHEQFF	TGCAGCGTGGGGACAGGGAGGCATGAGCAGTTCTTC	.	TRBD1	TRBV29-1	TRBJ2-1
CSGYMGWTDTQYF	TGCAGTGGCTACATGGGATGGACAGATACGCAGTATTTT	few	.	TRBV20-1	TRBJ2-3
CASSLGTSGVQETQYF	TGTGCCAGCAGCCTTGGGACTAGCGGAGTACAAGAGACCCAGTACTTC	.	TRBD2	TRBV11-2	TRBJ2-5
CASSYGQGNSPLHF	TGTGCCAGCAGTTATGGGCAGGGGAATTCACCCCTCCACTTT	many	.	TRBV6-5	TRBJ1-6
CSVADGLHQPQHF	TGCAGCGTTGCAGACGGACTCCATCAGCCCCAGCATTTT	few	.	TRBV29-1	TRBJ1-5
CSVGVGGTEAFF	TGCAGCGTTGGCGTAGGGGGGACTGAAGCTTTCTTT	few	.	TRBV29-1	TRBJ1-1
CASSRTGVGYEQYF	TGTGCCAGCAGTCGGACAGGGGTGGGCTACGAGCAGTACTTC	.	TRBD1	TRBV27	TRBJ2-7
CASSPIPFGGDTGELFF	TGTGCCAGCAGCCCAATCCCGTTCGGGGGGGACACCGGGGAGCTGTTTTTT	many	TRBD2	TRBV7-6	TRBJ2-2
CASSTLAGADEQFF	TGTGCCAGCAGTACACTAGCGGGAGCGGATGAGCAGTTCTTC	.	TRBD2	TRBV6-6	TRBJ2-1
CASSLVPGEAFF	TGTGCCAGCAGTCTTGTTCCCGGTGAAGCTTTCTTT	few	.	TRBV2	TRBJ1-1
CSARGIPGQAPNEQFF	TGCAGTGCTCGAGGGATCCCGGGACAGGCCCCCAATGAGCAGTTCTTC	.	TRBD1	TRBV20-1	TRBJ2-1
CAWSSSYNEQFF	TGTGCCTGGAGCTCATCCTACAATGAGCAGTTCTTC	many	.	TRBV30	TRBJ2-1
CASSVSYTGYTF	TGTGCCAGCAGTGTATCCTATACGGGCTACACCTTC	few	.	TRBV28	TRBJ1-2
CASSSDRAPGYTF	TGTGCCAGCAGCTCGGACAGGGCCCCCGGCTACACCTTC	.	TRBD1	TRBV28	TRBJ1-2
CASSSRKYEQYF	TGTGCCAGCAGTTCCCGTAAATACGAGCAGTACTTC	.	.	TRBV28	TRBJ2-7
CASIKQTGRGYTF	TGTGCCAGCATCAAACAAACAGGGCGTGGCTACACCTTC	few	.	TRBV28	TRBJ1-2